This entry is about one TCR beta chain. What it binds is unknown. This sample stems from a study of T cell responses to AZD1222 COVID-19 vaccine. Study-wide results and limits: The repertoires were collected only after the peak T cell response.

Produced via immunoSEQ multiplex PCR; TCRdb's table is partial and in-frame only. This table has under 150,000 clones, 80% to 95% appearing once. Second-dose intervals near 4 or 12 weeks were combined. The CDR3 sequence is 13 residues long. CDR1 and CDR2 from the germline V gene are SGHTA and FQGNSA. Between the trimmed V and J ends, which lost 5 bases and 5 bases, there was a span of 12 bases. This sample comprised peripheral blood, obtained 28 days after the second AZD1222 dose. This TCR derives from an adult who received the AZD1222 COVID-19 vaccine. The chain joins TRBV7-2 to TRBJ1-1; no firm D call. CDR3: CASSAGGWTEAFF. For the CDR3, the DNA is TGTGCCAGCAGCGCGGGAGGGTGGACTGAAGCTTTCTTT.